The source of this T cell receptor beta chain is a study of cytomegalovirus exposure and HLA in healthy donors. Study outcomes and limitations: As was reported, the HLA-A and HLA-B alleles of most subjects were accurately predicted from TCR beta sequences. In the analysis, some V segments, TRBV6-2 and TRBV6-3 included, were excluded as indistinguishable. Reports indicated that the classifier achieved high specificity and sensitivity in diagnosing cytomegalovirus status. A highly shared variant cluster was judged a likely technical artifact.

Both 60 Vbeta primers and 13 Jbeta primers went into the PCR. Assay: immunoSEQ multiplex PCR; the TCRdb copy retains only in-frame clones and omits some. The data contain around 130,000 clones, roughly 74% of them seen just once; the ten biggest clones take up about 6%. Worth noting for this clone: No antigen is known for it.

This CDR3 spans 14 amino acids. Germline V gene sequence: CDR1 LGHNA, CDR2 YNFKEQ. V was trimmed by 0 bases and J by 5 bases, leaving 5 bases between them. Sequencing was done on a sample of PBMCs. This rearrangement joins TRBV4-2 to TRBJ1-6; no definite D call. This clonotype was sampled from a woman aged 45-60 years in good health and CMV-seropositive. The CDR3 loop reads CASSQETDNSPLHF. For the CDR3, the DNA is TGTGCCAGCAGCCAAGAAACAGATAATTCACCCCTCCACTTT.